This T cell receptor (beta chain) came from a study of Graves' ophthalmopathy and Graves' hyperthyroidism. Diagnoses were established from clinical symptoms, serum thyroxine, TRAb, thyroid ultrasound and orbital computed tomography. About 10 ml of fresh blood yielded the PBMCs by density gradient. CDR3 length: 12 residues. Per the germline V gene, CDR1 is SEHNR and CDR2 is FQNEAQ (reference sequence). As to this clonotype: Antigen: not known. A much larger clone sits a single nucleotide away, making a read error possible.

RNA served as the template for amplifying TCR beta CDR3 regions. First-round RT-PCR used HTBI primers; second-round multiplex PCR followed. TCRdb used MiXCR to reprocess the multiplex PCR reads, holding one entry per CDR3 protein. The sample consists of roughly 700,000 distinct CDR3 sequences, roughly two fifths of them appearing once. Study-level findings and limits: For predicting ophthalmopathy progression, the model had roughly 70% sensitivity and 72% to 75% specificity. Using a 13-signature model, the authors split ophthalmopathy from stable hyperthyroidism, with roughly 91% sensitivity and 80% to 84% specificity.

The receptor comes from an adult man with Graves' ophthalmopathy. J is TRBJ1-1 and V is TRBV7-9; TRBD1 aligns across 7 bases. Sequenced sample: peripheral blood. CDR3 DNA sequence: TGTGCCAGCGCCAGGGGGTGGAATGAAGCTTCCTTT. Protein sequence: CASARGWNEASF. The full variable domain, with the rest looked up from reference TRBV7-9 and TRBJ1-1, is DTGVSQNPRHKITKRGQNVTFRCDPISEHNRLYWYRQTLGQGPEFLTYFQNEAQLEKSRLLSDRFSAERPKGSFSTLEIQRTEQGDSAMYLCASARGWNEASFGQGTRLTVV.